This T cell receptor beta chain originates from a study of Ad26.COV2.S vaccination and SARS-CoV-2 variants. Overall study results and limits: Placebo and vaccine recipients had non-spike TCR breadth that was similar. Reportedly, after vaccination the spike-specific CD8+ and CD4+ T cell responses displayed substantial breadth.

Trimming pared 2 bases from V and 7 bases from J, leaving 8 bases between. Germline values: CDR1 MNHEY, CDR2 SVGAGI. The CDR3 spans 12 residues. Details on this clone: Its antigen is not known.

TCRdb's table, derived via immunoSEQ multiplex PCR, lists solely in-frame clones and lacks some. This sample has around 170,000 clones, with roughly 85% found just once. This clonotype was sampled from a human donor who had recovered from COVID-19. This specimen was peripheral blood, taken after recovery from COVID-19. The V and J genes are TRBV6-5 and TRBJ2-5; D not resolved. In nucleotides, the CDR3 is TGTGCCAGCAGTTACCCCTCGGGGACCCAGTACTTC. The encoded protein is CASSYPSGTQYF.